A single sample is the source of the 24 T cell receptor beta chains below, sequenced in a study of blood T cell repertoires in COVID-19. Method: immunoSEQ multiplex PCR; TCRdb's copy keeps in-frame clones and lacks some. The repertoire holds 110,000 to 150,000 clones, around 90% seen once, with more than 9.5% in the top ten. The sequencing sample was made of peripheral blood. The receptors were gathered from a woman older than 75 with acute or convalescent COVID-19.

This clone was detected once. The chain links TRBV19 to TRBJ2-1, with 7 bases that match TRBD2. Germline V CDR1 and CDR2: LNHDA, SQIVND (reference sequence). The CDR3 spans 16 residues. Germline trimming cut 3 bases from V and 5 bases from J; bases unmatched to any gene: 10. CDR3 loop: CASSMGVWEGNNEQFF. CDR3 sequence (DNA): TGTGCCAGTAGTATGGGGGTTTGGGAGGGGAACAATGAGCAGTTCTTC.

The chain carries TRBV19 and TRBJ2-7, with 8 bases that match TRBD2. The germline V gene has CDR1 LNHDA and CDR2 SQIVND (reference sequence). Unmatched junction bases numbered 5, after V lost 4 bases and J lost 0 bases. This CDR3 has 15 amino acids. CDR3 in DNA: TGTGCCAGTAGTACAACCGGGACTAGCTCCTACGAGCAGTACTTC. This translates into CASSTTGTSSYEQYF.

The chain carries TRBV27 and TRBJ2-7; perhaps TRBD1 as D (5 bases). CDR1 is MNHEY and CDR2 is SMNVEV in the germline V gene (reference sequence). There are 14 residues in the CDR3. V lost 5 bases and J 1 base, leaving 12 bases between the germline ends. In nucleotides, the CDR3 is TGTGCCAGCAGTCCCCAGCCAGGGTCCTACGAGCAGTACTTC. It specifies CASSPQPGSYEQYF.

The rearrangement links TRBV7-2 to TRBJ1-1; 9 nucleotides line up with TRBD1. There are 14 residues in the CDR3. Unmatched junction bases numbered 6, after V lost 5 bases and J lost 5 bases. CDR1 and CDR2 from the germline V gene are SGHTA and FQGNSA. The CDR3 spells CASSVHRGLTEAFF. The CDR3 coding sequence is TGTGCCAGCAGCGTACACAGGGGGCTAACTGAAGCTTTCTTT.

The count of this clone is one. DNA for the CDR3: TGTGCCAGCAGCTTAGGTGCGGGGGGTCCCCAAGAGACCCAGTACTTC. It codes for CASSLGAGGPQETQYF. The chain uses TRBV7-9 and TRBJ2-5; TRBD2 matches at 8 bases. V was clipped by 1 base and J by 1 base; unmatched bases: 5. Germline V gives CDR1 SEHNR, CDR2 FQNEAQ (reference sequence). The CDR3 totals 16 residues.

The chain has TRBV3-1 (or the pseudogene TRBV3-2) and TRBJ2-5; D is uncertain. Trimming removed 5 bases at V and 0 bases at J, with 4 bases between. In germline, CDR1 is LGHDT, CDR2 YNNKEL (reference sequence). The CDR3 has 12 residues. Here the CDR3 reads CASSNYQETQYF. For the CDR3, the DNA is TGTGCCAGCAGCAACTACCAAGAGACCCAGTACTTC.

The J gene is TRBJ1-4, the V gene TRBV6-1, with D possibly matching TRBD1 (5 bases). The CDR3 loop spans 14 amino acids. Germline CDR1 and CDR2: MNHNS and SASEGT. Trimming removed 3 bases at V and 8 bases at J, with 13 bases between. The CDR3 sequence is CASSDRAGWEKLFF. For the CDR3, the DNA is TGTGCCAGCAGTGATCGGGCAGGGTGGGAAAAACTGTTTTTT.

The CDR3 loop reads CASSVNEGFFYGYTF. As DNA, the CDR3 is TGTGCCAGCAGCGTCAATGAGGGTTTTTTCTATGGCTACACCTTC. The rearrangement joins TRBV9 to TRBJ1-2, with D unclear. This CDR3 region has 15 residues. The V gene's germline CDR1 is SGDLS and CDR2 YYNGEE. Trimming removed 2 bases from V and 4 bases from J, with 15 bases in between.

The chain joins TRBV7-2 to TRBJ1-1; TRBD1 matches 7 bases. The CDR3 loop spans 13 amino acids. CDR1 SGHTA and CDR2 FQGNSA come from the germline V gene. Unmatched junction bases numbered 5, after V lost 5 bases and J lost 5 bases. The CDR3, as DNA: TGTGCCAGCAGCAGACAGGGATATACTGAAGCTTTCTTT. This translates into CASSRQGYTEAFF.

This chain connects TRBV2 to TRBJ2-3, with TRBD2 identical over 10 bases. V shed 3 bases and J 8 bases; nucleotides not matched to a gene: 11. The germline V gene has CDR1 SNHLY and CDR2 FYNNEI. This CDR3 has 16 amino acids. The CDR3 reads CASSEGLAGVTGTQYF. The CDR3 nucleotides are TGTGCCAGCAGTGAGGGTCTAGCGGGGGTAACTGGTACGCAGTATTTT. Full variable domain (missing parts from reference TRBV2 and TRBJ2-3): EPEVTQTPSHQVTQMGQEVILRCVPISNHLYFYWYRQILGQKVEFLVSFYNNEISEKSEIFDDQFSVERPDGSNFTLKIRSTKLEDSAMYFCASSEGLAGVTGTQYFGPGTRLTVL.

The chain links TRBV3-1 (or the pseudogene TRBV3-2) to TRBJ1-1; D possibly corresponds to TRBD1 (5 bases). The CDR3 extends over 14 amino acids. The V and J ends lost 1 base and 3 bases respectively, with 9 bases between them. Per the germline V gene, CDR1 is LGHDT and CDR2 is YNNKEL (reference sequence). CDR3 sequence: CASSQVRGYTEAFF. The CDR3 DNA follows: TGTGCCAGCAGCCAAGTCCGGGGGTACACTGAAGCTTTCTTT.

The chain combines TRBV10-2 with TRBJ1-5, with TRBD1 as a possible D gene (6 bases). The V and J ends lost 5 bases and 3 bases respectively, with 17 bases between them. The CDR3 length is 16 residues. CDR1 and CDR2 (germline): WSHSY, SAAADI. CDR3 in amino acids: CASSPLYRDLNQPQHF. CDR3 nucleotides: TGCGCCAGCAGTCCCCTATACAGGGACCTCAATCAGCCCCAGCATTTT.

The sample holds one count of this clone. The V and J genes are TRBV27 and TRBJ1-1, with D unresolved. Germline CDR1 is MNHEY and CDR2 is SMNVEV (reference sequence). Trimming shortened V by 5 bases and J by 5 bases, and 15 bases separated the two germline ends. This CDR3 spans 14 amino acids. The CDR3 loop is CASSPGREGTEAFF. As DNA, the CDR3 is TGTGCCAGCAGTCCCGGGAGGGAGGGAACTGAAGCTTTCTTT.

The chain combines TRBV7-2 with TRBJ1-2; 8 nucleotides line up with TRBD1. The CDR3 sequence is 15 residues long. Germline V lookup: CDR1 SGHTA, CDR2 FQGNSA. V trimming: 5 bases; J trimming: 4 bases; junction bases outside the gene matches: 9. The CDR3 DNA is TGTGCCAGCAGCCCGACAGGGGTTAGTTTCTATGGCTACACCTTC. It translates to CASSPTGVSFYGYTF.

This chain uses TRBV5-1 with TRBJ2-3; 7 bases are shared with TRBD2. Trimming took 0 bases from V and 0 from J; bases not matched to a gene: 4. CDR1 is SGHRS, CDR2 YFSETQ, per germline. This CDR3 has 16 residues. The DNA for the CDR3 is TGCGCCAGCAGCTTGGGGGCTAGCGGAAGCACAGATACGCAGTATTTT. Its protein is CASSLGASGSTDTQYF.

In this sample, this clone turned up a few times. The chain has TRBV5-1 and TRBJ2-7; 9 positions match TRBD1. J gave up 1 base and V 4 bases, and 3 bases lay outside the gene matches. Per the germline V gene, CDR1 is SGHRS and CDR2 is YFSETQ. This CDR3 spans 14 amino acids. The CDR3 loop is CASSPTGGSYEQYF. The CDR3 DNA reads TGCGCCAGCAGCCCGACAGGGGGGTCCTACGAGCAGTACTTC.

V usage is TRBV15 and J usage is TRBJ1-4, with D maybe TRBD1 (6 bases). CDR3 length equals 15 residues. The germline V gene encodes CDR1 LNHNV and CDR2 YYDKDF (reference sequence). Trimming removed 1 base from V and 8 bases from J, with 14 bases in between. The CDR3 spells CATSRVVLDSEKLFF. The CDR3 region has the DNA TGTGCCACCAGCAGAGTGGTTTTGGACAGCGAAAAACTGTTTTTT. Filled out from reference TRBV15 and TRBJ1-4, the complete variable domain reads DAMVIQNPRYQVTQFGKPVTLSCSQTLNHNVMYWYQQKSSQAPKLLFHYYDKDFNNEADTPDNFQSRRPNTSFCFLDIRSPGLGDTAMYLCATSRVVLDSEKLFFGSGTQLSVL.

This sequence joins TRBV5-5 and TRBJ1-1; the D is unclear. V lost 2 bases, J lost 0 bases, and 8 bases lay in between. The CDR3 extends over 14 amino acids. Germline V gene lookup returns CDR1 SGHKS and CDR2 YYEKEE (reference sequence). This chain's CDR3 is CASSFRRMNTEAFF. The CDR3 DNA sequence: TGTGCCAGCAGCTTCAGGAGGATGAACACTGAAGCTTTCTTT.

The chain links TRBV7-9 to TRBJ2-2; D may be TRBD1 (6 bases). CDR3 length: 13 residues. CDR1 and CDR2 (germline): SEHNR, FQNEAQ (reference sequence). Trimming shortened V by 6 bases and J by 6 bases, and 11 bases separated the two germline ends. The CDR3 DNA is TGTGCCAGCAGATTAACAGGGCCCGGGGAGCTGTTTTTT. Protein: CASRLTGPGELFF.

The V call is TRBV2, the J call TRBJ1-3; D remains unclear. The V gene's germline CDR1 is SNHLY and CDR2 FYNNEI. The CDR3 spans 10 residues. Trimming pared 8 bases from V and 6 bases from J, leaving 5 bases between. The CDR3 DNA reads TGTGCCAGCCTATTAAACACCATATATTTT. The encoded protein is CASLLNTIYF.

The CDR3: CAISVAQSPQGYTF. The CDR3 coding sequence is TGTGCCATCAGTGTAGCCCAGTCGCCGCAGGGCTACACCTTC. The chain employs TRBV10-3 and TRBJ1-2, with no clear D. Trimming stripped 4 bases from V and 8 bases from J, with 17 bases between. The CDR3 is 14 amino acids. The germline V gene encodes CDR1 ENHRY and CDR2 SYGVKD.

The chain combines TRBV5-1 with TRBJ2-1; D is unclear. The V gene's germline CDR1 is SGHRS and CDR2 YFSETQ. The V end lost 3 bases, the J end lost 7 bases, and 17 bases lay between the germline ends. The CDR3 spans 15 residues. CDR3 region: CASSSDLSTNNEQFF. The DNA of the CDR3 is TGCGCCAGCAGCTCTGACCTTTCTACTAATAATGAGCAGTTCTTC.

The chain has TRBV18 and TRBJ1-2, with 8 bases matching TRBD1. V was clipped by 3 bases and J by 6 bases; unmatched bases: 6. CDR1 and CDR2 from the germline V gene are KGHSH and LQKENI. This CDR3 spans 14 amino acids. For the CDR3, the DNA is TGTGCCAGCTCACCCTCGGACAGGGCGAATGGCTACACCTTC. Translated: CASSPSDRANGYTF.

This chain joins TRBV3-1 (or the pseudogene TRBV3-2) and TRBJ2-2, with 13 bases aligning to TRBD2. CDR1 is LGHDT and CDR2 is YNNKEL in the germline V gene (reference sequence). CDR3 size: 15 residues. Trimming removed 8 bases from V and 7 bases from J; junction bases left unmatched: 7. The DNA of the CDR3 is TGTGCCAGCGCCCGACTAGCGGGGGGTAACGGGGAGCTGTTTTTT. This translates into CASARLAGGNGELFF.